This T cell receptor beta chain was sequenced in a study of blood T cell repertoires in COVID-19. In the original analysis: For nucleated cells, counts were estimated from reference gene primer amplification. TCRdb's copy holds only in-frame clones and misses some; the assay was immunoSEQ multiplex PCR. The V and J calls and clone size are taken from that table; D and trimming were inferred from the DNA. This sample has approximately 250,000 clones, with 88% found just once. The V and J ends lost 8 bases and 10 bases respectively, with 18 bases between them. This CDR3 is built from 13 residues. Germline V lookup: CDR1 ENHRY, CDR2 SYGVKD. The participants were between about 18 and 90 years old and came from roughly 25 US areas. Clinical histories supplied by participants themselves formed the basis of cohort assignment.

V and J are TRBV10-3 and TRBJ2-1; the D gene is possibly TRBD1 (6 bases). This sequence was found in a woman aged 35 to 49 who had been exposed to COVID-19. Sequencing used PBMCs or T cells enriched from blood (not recorded which). CDR3 region: CAIWGQGLGEQFF. For the CDR3, the DNA is TGTGCCATCTGGGGGCAGGGGTTAGGGGAGCAGTTCTTC.